One TCR beta chain is described in this entry. The identical CDR3 is also encoded by other nucleotide sequences in the sample. Positively selected for CCR7, the CD45RO-negative cells used as naive CD8 cells excluded terminally differentiated effector memory CD45RA+ cells. The data are from a study of shared clonotypes between healthy human individuals. Profiled with immunoSEQ multiplex PCR; TCRdb holds only in-frame clones, not every one. This table holds about 580,000 clones, 95% to 98% found once. This CDR3 is 13 amino acids long. The V end lost 0 bases, the J end lost 4 bases, and 4 bases lay between the germline ends. The V gene's germline CDR1 is MNHEY and CDR2 SVGAGI.

Sample: naive CD8+ T cells sorted from blood. The clonotype comes from a man under 40 in good health. J is TRBJ2-1 and V is TRBV6-5, with unresolved D. CDR3 in amino acids: CASSYSTYNEQFF. CDR3 nucleotide sequence: TGTGCCAGCAGTTACTCGACTTACAATGAGCAGTTCTTC.